A single sample is the source of the 21 T cell receptor beta chains below, sequenced in a study of T cell repertoires in cytomegalovirus infection. TCRdb reanalysed the reads using MiXCR and keeps one entry per CDR3 protein. The sample lists about 230,000 distinct CDR3 sequences; 6.5% were seen once. Sequenced sample: PBMCs. These receptors were collected from a human donor in good health (CMV status not recorded). Some clones in this sample may be carry-over from other donors' samples.

In this sample, this clonotype turned up many times. The chain joins TRBV6-5 to TRBJ2-7; D uncertain. Trimming removed 5 bases at V and 0 bases at J, with 11 bases between. The CDR3 loop spans 14 amino acids. Germline V gene sequence: CDR1 MNHEY, CDR2 SVGAGI. The CDR3 DNA reads as TGTGCCAGCAGTGCTCAGATGAGCTCCTACGAGCAGTACTTC. As protein: CASSAQMSSYEQYF.

This clonotype was observed at least ten times. The genes are TRBV20-1 and TRBJ2-7; TRBD2 might be the D (6 bases). V lost 3 bases and J lost 2, with 14 bases in between. Germline values: CDR1 DFQATT, CDR2 SNEGSKA (reference sequence). The CDR3 totals 14 residues. The CDR3 here is CSARGRTATYEQYF. CDR3 coding DNA: TGCAGTGCTAGGGGGAGGACGGCTACCTACGAGCAGTACTTC.

This clonotype was counted many times. The rearrangement joins TRBV4-1 to TRBJ2-5, with 7 positions matching TRBD2. The CDR3 loop spans 15 amino acids. The germline V gene encodes CDR1 MGHRA and CDR2 YSYEKL. Losses at the gene ends were 0 bases for V and 5 bases for J; bases not matched to a gene: 6. CDR3 in amino acids: CASSQESAGRETQYF. The CDR3 DNA follows: TGCGCCAGCAGCCAAGAATCCGCCGGGAGGGAGACCCAGTACTTC.

This clonotype was seen ten or more times. The chain carries TRBV10-3 and TRBJ1-2, with 10 positions matching TRBD1. With V trimmed by 8 bases and J by 0 bases, 3 bases remained unmatched. Per germline, CDR1 ENHRY and CDR2 SYGVKD. The CDR3 extends over 14 amino acids. CDR3 amino acids: CAILGQGPNYGYTF. Here the CDR3 DNA reads TGTGCCATCTTGGGACAGGGGCCTAACTATGGCTACACCTTC.

There are many counts of this clonotype. The rearrangement uses TRBV20-1 and TRBJ1-1, with D possibly TRBD1 on 5 matching bases. The CDR3 extends over 13 amino acids. Trimming pared 6 bases from V and 5 bases from J, leaving 16 bases between. Per germline, CDR1 DFQATT and CDR2 SNEGSKA (reference sequence). CDR3 protein: CSAGGSEGTEAFF. The CDR3 bases are TGCAGTGCGGGGGGGTCCGAGGGGACTGAAGCTTTCTTT.

This clonotype was seen at least ten times. The chain is built from TRBV6-2 or TRBV6-3 and TRBJ1-2, with TRBD1 as a possible D gene (6 bases). CDR1 and CDR2 (germline): MNHEY, SVGEGT. The CDR3 loop spans 17 amino acids. Between the trimmed V and J ends, which lost 6 bases and 4 bases, there was a span of 24 bases. The CDR3: CASSLPGHLSSSYGYTF. CDR3 DNA sequence: TGTGCCAGCAGCTTGCCGGGACACCTCTCTAGTAGCTATGGCTACACCTTC.

This clonotype occurred many times. V and J are TRBV2 and TRBJ1-3, with D unclear. This CDR3 comprises 14 residues. Germline V lookup: CDR1 SNHLY, CDR2 FYNNEI. The ends were cut back, 2 bases at V and 2 bases at J, with 7 bases in the middle. CDR3 sequence: CASSEPGAGNTIYF. The CDR3 region has the DNA TGTGCCAGCAGTGAACCGGGAGCTGGAAACACCATATATTTT.

This clonotype was found many times. The chain joins TRBV2 to TRBJ2-5; TRBD2 aligns across 10 bases. Germline-derived CDR1 and CDR2 are SNHLY and FYNNEI. Trimming at V came to 10 bases and at J to 3 bases, leaving 2 bases not matched to a gene. This CDR3 comprises 12 residues. In nucleotides, the CDR3 is TGTGCCACCAGCGGGGGGGAAGAGACCCAGTACTTC. Its translation: CATSGGEETQYF.

This clonotype was counted ten times or more. The chain uses TRBV30 and TRBJ2-5; TRBD1 matches at 7 bases. V dropped 4 bases and J dropped 2; count of bases not matched to a gene: 7. The length of the CDR3 is 14 residues. The V gene's germline CDR1 is GTSNPN and CDR2 SVGIG (reference sequence). The CDR3, as DNA: TGTGCCTGGATCACCGGGACAGCACAAGAGACCCAGTACTTC. As protein: CAWITGTAQETQYF.

This clonotype came up many times. CDR3 amino acids: CASSLGQLQETQYF. DNA of the CDR3: TGTGCCAGCAGCTTGGGACAGCTCCAAGAGACCCAGTACTTC. The chain uses TRBV7-2 and TRBJ2-5; 7 bases fit TRBD1. The CDR3 totals 14 residues. V gave up 3 bases and J gave up 1 base; unmatched junction bases: 2. CDR1 and CDR2 from the germline V gene are SGHTA and FQGNSA.

This clonotype was detected ten times or more. The chain joins TRBV6-2 or TRBV6-3 to TRBJ1-1; D not certain. Germline CDR1 MNHEY, CDR2 SVGEGT. This CDR3 comprises 14 residues. Trimming left V 0 bases short and J 6 bases short, with 11 bases between. The CDR3 region has the DNA TGTGCCAGCAGTTACTCGAAAGGGTCCGCTGAAGCTTTCTTT. This encodes CASSYSKGSAEAFF.

This clonotype was counted at least ten times. V and J are TRBV12-3 or TRBV12-4 and TRBJ2-5; TRBD2 matches 13 bases. V lost 7 bases and J lost 7; bases outside the gene matches: 3. The CDR3 is 13 residues long. CDR3 bases: TGTGCCAGCACCAGACTAGCGGGGGGGACCCAGTACTTC. Translating gives CASTRLAGGTQYF.

Many counts were recorded for this clonotype. This chain joins TRBV12-3 or TRBV12-4 and TRBJ1-1; D perhaps matches TRBD1 (6 bases). The CDR3 sequence is 15 residues long. Trimming took off 3 bases at V and 0 bases at J, with 11 bases between the two ends. CDR3 amino acids: CASSLVRGVNTEAFF. For the CDR3, the DNA is TGTGCCAGCAGTTTGGTCAGGGGTGTGAACACTGAAGCTTTCTTT.

This clonotype came up many times. The chain carries TRBV7-2 and TRBJ2-5; possibly TRBD2 for D (6 bases). V lost 2 bases and J lost 4, with 14 bases in between. Germline CDR1 reads SGHTA; CDR2 reads FQGNSA. The CDR3 loop spans 15 amino acids. CDR3 region: CASSLFGGYIETQYF. Written as DNA, the CDR3 is TGTGCCAGCAGCTTATTTGGGGGGTATATAGAGACCCAGTACTTC.

The sample holds a few counts of this clonotype. The V call is TRBV6-2 or TRBV6-3, the J call TRBJ2-3; 8 bases align to TRBD1. V shed 5 bases, J shed 2 bases, and the junction held 3 bases outside the gene matches. The CDR3 spans 14 residues. The germline V gene has CDR1 MNHEY and CDR2 SVGEGT. CDR3 DNA sequence: TGTGCCAGCAGTCGGACAGGGAACACAGATACGCAGTATTTT. Translated: CASSRTGNTDTQYF.

Concerning this clonotype: Since a much larger clone is just one base distant, this may be a read error. The CDR3 DNA reads as TGTGCCAGCAGCTTCGGCAGGACCAACTATGGCTACAGCTTC. Translation: CASSFGRTNYGYSF. The genes are TRBV7-2 and TRBJ1-2; D is unclear. The CDR3 extends over 14 amino acids. Germline V gene lookup returns CDR1 SGHTA and CDR2 FQGNSA.

This clonotype was counted at least ten times. The rearrangement uses TRBV7-2 and TRBJ1-1; D is unresolved. Germline-derived CDR1 and CDR2 are SGHTA and FQGNSA. The CDR3 runs 13 residues. The V gene lost 5 bases and the J gene lost 7 bases, with 14 bases spanning the gap. CDR3 in amino acids: CASSVNWEGEAFF. The CDR3 region has the DNA TGTGCCAGCAGCGTTAATTGGGAGGGTGAAGCTTTCTTT.

This clonotype occurred many times. The genes are TRBV7-9 and TRBJ2-7; 7 bases agree with TRBD1. The CDR3 length is 14 residues. V trimming: 4 bases; J trimming: 3 bases; junction bases outside the gene matches: 6. Germline V gives CDR1 SEHNR, CDR2 FQNEAQ (reference sequence). DNA of the CDR3: TGTGCCAGCAGCTCCCGGGACAGAAGCTACGAGCAGTACTTC. Amino acids: CASSSRDRSYEQYF.

This clonotype was seen repeatedly, ten times or more. The chain employs TRBV6-2 or TRBV6-3 and TRBJ2-7; TRBD1 agrees at 9 bases. Germline V gene lookup returns CDR1 MNHEY and CDR2 SVGEGT. Losses at the gene ends were 7 bases for V and 3 bases for J; bases not matched to a gene: 4. CDR3 length: 13 amino acids. The CDR3 region has the DNA TGTGCCAGCAATTCGGACAGGGGCTACGAGCAGTACTTC. This encodes CASNSDRGYEQYF.

This clonotype occurred many times. The J gene is TRBJ1-1, the V gene TRBV6-2 or TRBV6-3; D is unresolved. CDR3 length equals 15 residues. The ends were cut back, 2 bases at V and 1 base at J, with 11 bases in the middle. CDR1 and CDR2 (germline): MNHEY, SVGEGT. DNA of the CDR3: TGTGCCAGCAGTTACGATGGACCGAGGAACACTGAAGCTTTCTTT. It encodes CASSYDGPRNTEAFF.

This clonotype was seen ten or more times. The J gene is TRBJ1-4, the V gene TRBV12-3 or TRBV12-4; D not resolved. The length of the CDR3 is 15 residues. Trimming pared 5 bases from V and 3 bases from J, leaving 13 bases between. The CDR3 spells CASSPRRVSNEKLFF. The CDR3 coding sequence is TGTGCCAGCAGTCCACGTAGGGTTTCTAATGAAAAACTGTTTTTT.